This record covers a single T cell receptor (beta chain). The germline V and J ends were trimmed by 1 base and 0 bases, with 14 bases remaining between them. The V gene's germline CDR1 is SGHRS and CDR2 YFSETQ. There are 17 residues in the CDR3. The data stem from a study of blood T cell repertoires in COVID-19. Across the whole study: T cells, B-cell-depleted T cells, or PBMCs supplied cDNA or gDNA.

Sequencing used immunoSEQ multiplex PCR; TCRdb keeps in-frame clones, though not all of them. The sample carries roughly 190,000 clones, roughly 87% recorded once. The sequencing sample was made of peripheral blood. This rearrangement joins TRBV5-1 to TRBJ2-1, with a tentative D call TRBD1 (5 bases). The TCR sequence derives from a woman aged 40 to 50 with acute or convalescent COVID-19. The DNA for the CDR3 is TGCGCCAGCAGCTTGTCAGGGCTAACCAGCTCCTACAATGAGCAGTTCTTC. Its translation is CASSLSGLTSSYNEQFF.